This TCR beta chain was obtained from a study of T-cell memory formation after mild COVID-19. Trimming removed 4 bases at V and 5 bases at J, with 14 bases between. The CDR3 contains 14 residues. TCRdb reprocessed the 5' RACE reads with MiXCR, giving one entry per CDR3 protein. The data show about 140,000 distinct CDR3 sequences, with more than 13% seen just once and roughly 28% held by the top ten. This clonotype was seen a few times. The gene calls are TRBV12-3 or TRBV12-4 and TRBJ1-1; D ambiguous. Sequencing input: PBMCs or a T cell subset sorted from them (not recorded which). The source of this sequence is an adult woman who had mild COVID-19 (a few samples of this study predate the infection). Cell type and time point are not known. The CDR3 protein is CASSSVSIWTEAFF. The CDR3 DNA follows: TGTGCCAGCAGTTCCGTTTCTATCTGGACTGAAGCTTTCTTT.